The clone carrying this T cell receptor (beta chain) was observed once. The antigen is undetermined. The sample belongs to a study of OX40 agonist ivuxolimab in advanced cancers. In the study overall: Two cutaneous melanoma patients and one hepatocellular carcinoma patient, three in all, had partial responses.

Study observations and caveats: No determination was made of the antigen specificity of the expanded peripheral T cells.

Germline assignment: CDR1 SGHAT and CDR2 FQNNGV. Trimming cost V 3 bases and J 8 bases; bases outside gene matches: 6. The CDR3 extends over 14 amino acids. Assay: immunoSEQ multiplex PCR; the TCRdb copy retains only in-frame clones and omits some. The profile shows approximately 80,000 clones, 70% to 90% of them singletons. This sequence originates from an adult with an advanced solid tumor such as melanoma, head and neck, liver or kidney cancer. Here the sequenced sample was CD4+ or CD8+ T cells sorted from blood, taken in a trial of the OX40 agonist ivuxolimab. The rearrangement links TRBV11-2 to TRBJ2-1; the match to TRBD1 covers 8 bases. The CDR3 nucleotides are TGTGCCAGCAGCTTGGTTTCAGGGGGCGATGAGCAGTTCTTC. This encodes CASSLVSGGDEQFF.